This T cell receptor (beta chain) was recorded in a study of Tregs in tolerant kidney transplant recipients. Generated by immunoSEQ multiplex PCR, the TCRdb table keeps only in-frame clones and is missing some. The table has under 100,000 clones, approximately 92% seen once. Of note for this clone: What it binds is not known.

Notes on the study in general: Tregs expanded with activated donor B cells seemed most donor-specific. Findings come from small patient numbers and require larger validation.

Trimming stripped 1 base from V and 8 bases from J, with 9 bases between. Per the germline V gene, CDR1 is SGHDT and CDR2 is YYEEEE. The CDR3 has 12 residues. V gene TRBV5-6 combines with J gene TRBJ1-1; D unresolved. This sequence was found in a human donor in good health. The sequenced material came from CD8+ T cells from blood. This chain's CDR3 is CASSLRSLEAFF. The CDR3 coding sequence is TGTGCCAGCAGCTTGCGCTCATTGGAAGCTTTCTTT.